This TCR beta chain was found in a study of blood T cell repertoires in COVID-19 (TCRdb year 2020). The study in broad terms: Samples covering the acute and convalescent phases of COVID-19 were provided by collaborators in the United States, Italy and Spain. The samples were drawn from the first 160 participants of the ongoing ImmuneRACE study and from under 1,500 subjects provided by 6 global collaborators. A de-identified subject ID, COVID-19 status, age in years and sex were almost always included in the sample metadata. Subjects who had been exposed to COVID-19, were actively infected with it, or had recovered from it provided the deeply sampled blood TCRbeta repertoires that made up the dataset. The material from the prospective study consisted of cDNA or gDNA derived from T cells, B-cell-depleted T cells, or PBMCs. Where available, HLA class I and class II types were taken from metadata supplied by the sample provider and were not determined by assay-based typing. A freely available public database, intended as a resource for researchers studying the immune response to SARS-CoV-2, is where the repertoires were released. On the study overall, not on this receptor specifically: How much clinical and demographic metadata was included differed by source and by participant, and the metadata was provided uncurated.

CDR1 and CDR2, looked up from the germline V gene (reference sequence), are MNHEY and SMNVEV. The germline V and J ends show losses of 6 bases and 4 bases respectively, and no gene match explains 7 bases of the junction. The CDR3, cysteine through phenylalanine, is 15 amino acids long. The retained sequence is limited to the CDR3, 45 bases, with the frame set at the first base. One collaborating source in Seattle enrolled patients during active infection and followed them longitudinally through the course of disease. Collaborating institutions collected whole blood in K2EDTA tubes following their own protocols. For TCRbeta analysis, collaborators shipped samples as frozen whole blood, isolated PBMCs, or DNA extracted from either of those sample types. This clone was counted a single time. Its antigen is still unknown. Base qualities are not recorded, but no much larger clone differs from it by a single base.

The immunoSEQ Assay, a bias-controlled multiplex PCR, was used to amplify TCRbeta CDR3 regions from genomic DNA. The source study handled its data this way. Within the assay, amplification of reference gene primers was used to estimate how many nucleated cells each sample contained. To quantify the absolute abundance of each unique TCRbeta CDR3 rearrangement, sequence reads were collapsed and filtered. For each sample, productive Simpson clonality was calculated as the square root of Simpson's diversity index across productive rearrangements. Here the immuneACCESS table is served through TCRdb, limited to in-frame sequences with V and J called. Missing clones are a known gap in these copies; in checked studies unresolved V genes cover under half, and the rest lacks a known reason. The V and J calls and the clone size are those of that table, but D and trimming were determined from the DNA. This sample has a few hundred thousand clones in its table, and roughly 86% of those were observed once. Approximately 5.1% of the sample goes to the ten largest clones.

The sequenced sample was peripheral blood. This sequence uses TRBV27 and TRBJ2-1; 9 bases in the junction line up with TRBD2. The TCR sequence derives from a woman aged 55-70 years with COVID-19, enrolled during active disease. Here the CDR3 is given as CASSNSGSEYNEQFF. The nucleotide sequence reads as follows: TGTGCCAGCAGCAATAGCGGGAGCGAATACAATGAGCAGTTCTTC.